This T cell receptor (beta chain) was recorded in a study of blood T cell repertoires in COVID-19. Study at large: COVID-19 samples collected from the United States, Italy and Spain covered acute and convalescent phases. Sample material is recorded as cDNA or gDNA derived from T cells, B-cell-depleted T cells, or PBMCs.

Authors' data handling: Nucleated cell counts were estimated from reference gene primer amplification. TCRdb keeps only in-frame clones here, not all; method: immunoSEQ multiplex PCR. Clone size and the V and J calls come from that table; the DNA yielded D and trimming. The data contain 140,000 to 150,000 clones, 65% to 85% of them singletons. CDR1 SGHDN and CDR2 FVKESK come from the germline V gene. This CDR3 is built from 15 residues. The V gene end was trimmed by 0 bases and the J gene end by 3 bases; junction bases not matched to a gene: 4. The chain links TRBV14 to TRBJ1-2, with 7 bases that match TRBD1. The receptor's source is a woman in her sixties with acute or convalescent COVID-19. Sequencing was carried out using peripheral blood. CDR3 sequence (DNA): TGTGCCAGCAGCCAAGAGATGGGACAGTACTATGGCTACACCTTC. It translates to CASSQEMGQYYGYTF.